The clone carrying this TCR beta chain was seen more than once but under ten times. The antigen is unknown. It was with a sample-barcoded 5' primer and a J-beta primer mix that a second PCR of about 6 to 12 cycles was run. Every sample produced at least 2.5 million CDR3-containing paired-end reads. In TCRdb, the 5' RACE reads were re-called with MiXCR into one record per CDR3 protein. This sample yields approximately 800,000 distinct CDR3 sequences, of which roughly 53% are seen a single time; roughly two fifths belongs to the top ten. The germline CDR1 and CDR2 sequences are MNHNY and SVGAGI (reference sequence). V was pared by 5 bases and J by 3 bases, with 10 bases between. The CDR3 loop spans 13 amino acids. The source of the sample is a study of blood T cells in healthy people across ages. Study-wide points: Researchers deemed the diversity estimates from one million T cells underestimates.

Each donor had approximately 10 milliliters of peripheral blood drawn. The chain is built from TRBV6-6 and TRBJ1-2; D call uncertain. This clonotype was sampled from a man aged 80 or over in good health. The sample comprised blood. DNA of the CDR3: TGTGCCAGCAGTCCGACATCGCACTATGGCTACACCTTC. This gives the protein CASSPTSHYGYTF.